The 29 T cell receptor beta chains given below trace back to one sample, sequenced in a study of T cell responses to AZD1222 COVID-19 vaccine. Assay used: immunoSEQ multiplex PCR; TCRdb lists only in-frame clones, some missing. This sample has about 150,000 clones, with approximately 90% found just once. This specimen consisted of peripheral blood, obtained 28 days after the second AZD1222 dose. Receptor source: an adult who received the AZD1222 COVID-19 vaccine.

This sequence joins TRBV12-3 or TRBV12-4 and TRBJ1-1; D may be TRBD1 (6 bases). V was pared by 8 bases and J by 3 bases, with 13 bases between. The CDR3 runs 13 residues. CDR3 sequence reads: CASGGHLHTEAFF. CDR3 DNA sequence: TGTGCCAGCGGGGGACACCTGCACACTGAAGCTTTCTTT.

DNA of the CDR3: TGCAGTGCCCCGTGGCTAGGTACGCAGTATTTT. Its protein product is CSAPWLGTQYF. The J gene is TRBJ2-3, the V gene TRBV20-1; D remains unclear. V lost 6 bases, J lost 8 bases, and 12 bases lay in between. The germline CDR1 and CDR2 sequences are DFQATT and SNEGSKA (reference sequence). CDR3 length: 11 amino acids.

V usage is TRBV5-1 and J usage is TRBJ1-1, with a weak D call TRBD1 (6 bases). V was shortened by 4 bases and J by 0 bases, with 13 bases between the two germline ends. The CDR3 loop spans 15 amino acids. CDR1 is SGHRS, CDR2 YFSETQ, per germline. DNA of the CDR3: TGCGCCAGCAGCCCCCAAGGGGGGCTGAACACTGAAGCTTTCTTT. Translating gives CASSPQGGLNTEAFF.

CDR3 DNA: TGCGCCAGCAGCGCGAACACCGGGGAGCTGTTTTTT. Protein product: CASSANTGELFF. This chain uses TRBV5-1 with TRBJ2-2; unclear D gene. Trimming stripped 4 bases from V and 0 bases from J, with 1 base between. The CDR3 extends over 12 amino acids. Looked up from germline, CDR1 is SGHRS and CDR2 is YFSETQ.

V gene TRBV5-1 combines with J gene TRBJ1-2; no clear D gene. Trimming stripped 3 bases from V and 4 bases from J, with 16 bases between. The CDR3 spans 15 residues. The germline V gene has CDR1 SGHRS and CDR2 YFSETQ. As DNA, the CDR3 is TGCGCCAGCAGCTCCTTCGACGGGAACTTCTATGGCTACACCTTC. Translated: CASSSFDGNFYGYTF.

The CDR3 DNA reads as TGTGCCAGCAGCCCCAGCTCTGGAAACACCATATATTTT. Protein: CASSPSSGNTIYF. The chain uses TRBV5-4 and TRBJ1-3; no firm D call. Germline values: CDR1 SGHNT, CDR2 YYREEE (reference sequence). The CDR3 consists of 13 residues. Between the trimmed V and J ends, which lost 4 bases and 0 bases, there was a span of 5 bases.

The chain links TRBV19 to TRBJ2-1, with a weak D call TRBD2 (5 bases). Germline V gives CDR1 LNHDA, CDR2 SQIVND (reference sequence). The CDR3 is made up of 15 amino acids. Trimming stripped 1 base from V and 0 bases from J, with 7 bases between. DNA of the CDR3: TGTGCCAGTAGTATAGCCCGGGACTCCTACAATGAGCAGTTCTTC. It encodes CASSIARDSYNEQFF.

The chain employs TRBV6-5 and TRBJ1-5, with TRBD1 identical over 8 bases. Germline trimming cut 8 bases from V and 4 bases from J; bases unmatched to any gene: 7. CDR1 and CDR2 (germline): MNHEY, SVGAGI. The CDR3 extends over 14 amino acids. In DNA form, the CDR3 reads TGTGCCAGCCTTGGACAGGGAGCTAATCAGCCCCAGCATTTT. Its translation: CASLGQGANQPQHF.

The CDR3 DNA reads as TGTGCCAGCAGTGGCACCGGGGGCACTGAAGCTTTCTTT. Translated, it gives CASSGTGGTEAFF. V gene TRBV2 combines with J gene TRBJ1-1, with a tentative D call TRBD1 (5 bases). This CDR3 is built from 13 residues. Germline V gene sequence: CDR1 SNHLY, CDR2 FYNNEI. The V and J ends lost 4 bases and 4 bases respectively, with 10 bases between them.

This clone came up once. The chain recombines TRBV2 with TRBJ1-2; TRBD1 aligns across 10 bases. The germline V gene encodes CDR1 SNHLY and CDR2 FYNNEI. V shed 6 bases, J shed 0 bases, and the junction held 4 bases outside the gene matches. The CDR3 has 15 amino acids. CDR3 in DNA: TGTGCCAGCAGGACAGGGGGCCTATCTAACTATGGCTACACCTTC. It specifies CASRTGGLSNYGYTF.

The CDR3 reads CASSQDMGPGVAGEQYF. The CDR3 DNA follows: TGTGCCAGCAGCCAAGATATGGGGCCGGGTGTAGCGGGTGAGCAGTACTTC. This chain connects TRBV3-1 (or the pseudogene TRBV3-2) to TRBJ2-7, with 7 bases matching TRBD2. Losses at the gene ends were 0 bases for V and 7 bases for J; bases not matched to a gene: 15. Germline V gives CDR1 LGHDT, CDR2 YNNKEL (reference sequence). The CDR3 runs 17 residues.

The gene calls are TRBV12-5 and TRBJ2-1; D is unresolved. There are 13 residues in the CDR3. Trimming took 5 bases from V and 11 from J, leaving 16 bases between them. Germline CDR1 reads LGHNT; CDR2 reads FRNRAP. DNA of the CDR3: TGTGCTAGTGGTCCATCCAGCCCGGGCCAGCAGTTCTTC. Protein: CASGPSSPGQQFF. Full variable domain (missing parts from reference TRBV12-5 and TRBJ2-1): DARVTQTPRHKVTEMGQEVTMRCQPILGHNTVFWYRQTMMQGLELLAYFRNRAPLDDSGMPKDRFSAEMPDATLATLKIQPSEPRDSAVYFCASGPSSPGQQFFGPGTRLTVL.

The V call is TRBV6-5, the J call TRBJ2-7; D ambiguous. The CDR3 spans 13 residues. Germline V gene sequence: CDR1 MNHEY, CDR2 SVGAGI. V was shortened by 4 bases and J by 2 bases, with 9 bases between the two germline ends. CDR3 nucleotides: TGTGCCAGCAGTTCCGGGCCAACCTACGAGCAGTACTTC. This translates into CASSSGPTYEQYF.

This clone has only one observation. This chain joins TRBV7-9 and TRBJ1-3; weak D call: TRBD1 (5 bases). Trimming took 6 bases from V and 4 from J, leaving 16 bases between them. The CDR3 is made up of 15 amino acids. The germline CDR1 and CDR2 sequences are SEHNR and FQNEAQ (reference sequence). Written as DNA, the CDR3 is TGTGCCAGCAGGTCCTGGGGGTCTGAGGGAAACACCATATATTTT. Its translation is CASRSWGSEGNTIYF.

The CDR3 is CASSQYREMNTEAFF. The CDR3 DNA is TGTGCCAGCAGCCAATATCGGGAAATGAACACTGAAGCTTTCTTT. This chain joins TRBV16 and TRBJ1-1; unclear D gene. Germline CDR1 reads KGHSY; CDR2 reads FQNENV. The CDR3 is made up of 15 amino acids. With 1 base removed from V and 0 bases from J, the gap between germline ends came to 9 bases.

The rearrangement links TRBV28 to TRBJ1-5; the D is unclear. Germline CDR1 and CDR2: MDHEN and SYDVKM. The CDR3 totals 14 residues. Trimming cost V 8 bases and J 4 bases, with 15 bases left between them. The CDR3 DNA is TGTGCCAGCCTCCATTTAAGTGGGAATCAGCCCCAGCATTTT. Translation: CASLHLSGNQPQHF.

The J gene is TRBJ2-5, the V gene TRBV5-1; TRBD2 might be the D (6 bases). The CDR3 is made up of 14 amino acids. Trimming pared 4 bases from V and 4 bases from J, leaving 14 bases between. Germline V gene sequence: CDR1 SGHRS, CDR2 YFSETQ. CDR3 sequence: CASSGGTKGETQYF. DNA for the CDR3: TGCGCCAGCAGCGGGGGGACCAAGGGAGAGACCCAGTACTTC.

The V gene is TRBV20-1, the J gene TRBJ1-2; 7 nucleotides match TRBD1. CDR3 length: 14 amino acids. CDR1 and CDR2 (germline): DFQATT, SNEGSKA (reference sequence). CDR3: CSASRTGRNYGYTF. CDR3 nucleotides: TGCAGCGCGAGTCGGACAGGAAGAAACTATGGCTACACCTTC.

The rearrangement joins TRBV19 to TRBJ1-1; maybe TRBD1 (5 bases). Germline V gives CDR1 LNHDA, CDR2 SQIVND (reference sequence). The CDR3 spans 14 residues. The V gene lost 5 bases and the J gene lost 8 bases, with 18 bases spanning the gap. The CDR3 loop is CASSPGEYPREAFF. Written as DNA, the CDR3 is TGTGCCAGTAGTCCGGGGGAGTACCCGCGAGAAGCTTTCTTT. Full variable domain (remainder filled in from reference TRBV19 and TRBJ1-1): DGGITQSPKYLFRKEGQNVTLSCEQNLNHDAMYWYRQDPGQGLRLIYYSQIVNDFQKGDIAEGYSVSREKKESFPLTVTSAQKNPTAFYLCASSPGEYPREAFFGQGTRLTVV.

The chain recombines TRBV4-1 with TRBJ2-1; D may be TRBD2 (6 bases). Germline V gene lookup returns CDR1 MGHRA and CDR2 YSYEKL. The CDR3 has 14 residues. V lost 0 bases and J 8 bases, leaving 11 bases between the germline ends. CDR3 region: CASSQELATDEQFF. In DNA form, the CDR3 reads TGCGCCAGCAGCCAAGAACTAGCTACGGATGAGCAGTTCTTC.

The rearrangement links TRBV7-9 to TRBJ1-1; D not certain. The length of the CDR3 is 13 residues. V lost 4 bases to trimming and J lost 1 base, with 7 bases between them. CDR1 and CDR2 from the germline V gene are SEHNR and FQNEAQ (reference sequence). CDR3 amino acids: CASSSEGNTEAFF. Written as DNA, the CDR3 is TGTGCCAGCAGCTCGGAGGGGAACACTGAAGCTTTCTTT.

The chain combines TRBV12-3 or TRBV12-4 with TRBJ2-3; D gene uncertain. The V and J ends lost 5 bases and 8 bases respectively, with 14 bases between them. CDR3 length equals 13 residues. CDR3 sequence (DNA): TGTGCCAGCAGTCCCGAGAGAATAGGTACGCAGTATTTT. Amino acids: CASSPERIGTQYF.

V usage is TRBV6-1 and J usage is TRBJ2-2, with D hard to call. The germline V gene has CDR1 MNHNS and CDR2 SASEGT. Trimming removed 1 base from V and 3 bases from J, with 6 bases in between. The CDR3 extends over 14 amino acids. CDR3 in DNA: TGTGCCAGCAGTGAAGACCTGTACACCGGGGAGCTGTTTTTT. Its protein product is CASSEDLYTGELFF.

This chain uses TRBV5-6 with TRBJ1-4; 7 bases are a match to TRBD1. This CDR3 comprises 13 residues. Germline V gene sequence: CDR1 SGHDT, CDR2 YYEEEE. With 4 bases clipped from V and 7 bases from J, the junction kept 4 bases outside the gene matches. DNA of the CDR3: TGTGCCAGCAGCATTGGGACAGTTGAAAAACTGTTTTTT. This gives the protein CASSIGTVEKLFF.

The J gene is TRBJ1-1, the V gene TRBV18; D might be TRBD1 (5 bases). Trimming stripped 3 bases from V and 4 bases from J, with 12 bases between. Germline loops: CDR1 KGHSH, CDR2 LQKENI. The CDR3 runs to 14 residues. CDR3 in amino acids: CASSPDSGSTEAFF. The CDR3 nucleotides are TGTGCCAGCTCACCCGACAGCGGGAGCACTGAAGCTTTCTTT.

This sequence joins TRBV2 and TRBJ2-1, with 7 bases identical to TRBD2. The germline gives CDR1 SNHLY, CDR2 FYNNEI. This CDR3 has 15 amino acids. V was clipped by 5 bases and J by 4 bases; unmatched bases: 8. The DNA for the CDR3 is TGTGCCAGCAGTCTGGGGCGGGGGACGTACAATGAGCAGTTCTTC. Translation: CASSLGRGTYNEQFF.

The chain links TRBV27 to TRBJ1-1; D is possibly TRBD1 (5 bases). The CDR3 is 15 residues long. V lost 7 bases to trimming and J lost 5 bases, with 20 bases between them. Germline V gene data show CDR1 as MNHEY and CDR2 as SMNVEV (reference sequence). The CDR3 is CASTPRGGSWTEAFF. The CDR3 DNA is TGTGCCAGCACCCCTCGCGGGGGATCGTGGACTGAAGCTTTCTTT.

The CDR3 sequence: CASSIDRGGGEAFF. For the CDR3, the DNA is TGTGCCAGCAGCATCGACAGGGGAGGGGGTGAAGCTTTCTTT. The genes are TRBV5-8 and TRBJ1-1, with 8 bases that match TRBD1. From germline, CDR1 is SGHTS and CDR2 YDEGEE. The CDR3 has 14 amino acids. V lost 4 bases and J lost 7; bases outside the gene matches: 9.

This chain uses TRBV3-1 (or the pseudogene TRBV3-2) with TRBJ1-2; 8 bases align to TRBD1. V shed 6 bases and J 6 bases; nucleotides not matched to a gene: 6. Germline CDR1 LGHDT, CDR2 YNNKEL (reference sequence). The CDR3 sequence is 13 residues long. CDR3 amino acids: CASSRTGGDGYTF. The CDR3 nucleotides are TGTGCCAGCAGTCGAACAGGGGGGGATGGCTACACCTTC.